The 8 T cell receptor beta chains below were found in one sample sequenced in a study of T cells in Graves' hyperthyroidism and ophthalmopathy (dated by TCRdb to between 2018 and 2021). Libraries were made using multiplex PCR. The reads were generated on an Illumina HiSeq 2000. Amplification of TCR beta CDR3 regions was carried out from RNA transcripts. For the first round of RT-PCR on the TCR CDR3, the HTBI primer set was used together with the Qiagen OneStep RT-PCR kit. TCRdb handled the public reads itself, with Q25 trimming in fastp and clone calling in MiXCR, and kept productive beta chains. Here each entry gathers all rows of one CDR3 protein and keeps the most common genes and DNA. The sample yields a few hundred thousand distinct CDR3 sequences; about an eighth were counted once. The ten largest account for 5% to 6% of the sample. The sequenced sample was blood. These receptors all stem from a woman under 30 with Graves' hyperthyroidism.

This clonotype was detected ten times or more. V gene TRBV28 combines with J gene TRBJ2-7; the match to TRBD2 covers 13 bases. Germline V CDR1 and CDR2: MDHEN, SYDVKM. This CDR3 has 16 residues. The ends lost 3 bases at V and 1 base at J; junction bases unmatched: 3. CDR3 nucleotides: TGTGCCAGCAGTTTCCCACTAGCGGGAGGGTCCTACGAGCAGTACTTC. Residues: CASSFPLAGGSYEQYF.

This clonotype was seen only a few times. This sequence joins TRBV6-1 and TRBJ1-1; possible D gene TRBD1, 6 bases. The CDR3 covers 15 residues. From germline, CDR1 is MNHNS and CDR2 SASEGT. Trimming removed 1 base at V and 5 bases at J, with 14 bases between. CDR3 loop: CASSEVWGRGTEAFF. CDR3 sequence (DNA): TGTGCCAGCAGTGAAGTTTGGGGGCGAGGGACTGAAGCTTTCTTT.

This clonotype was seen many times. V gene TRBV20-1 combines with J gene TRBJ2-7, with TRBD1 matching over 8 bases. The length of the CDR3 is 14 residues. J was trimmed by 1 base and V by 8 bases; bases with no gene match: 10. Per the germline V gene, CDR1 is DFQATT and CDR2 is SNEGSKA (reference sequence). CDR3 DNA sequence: TGCAGTCGGACAGGGCAGGGGGGTTCCTACGAGCAGTACTTC. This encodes CSRTGQGGSYEQYF.

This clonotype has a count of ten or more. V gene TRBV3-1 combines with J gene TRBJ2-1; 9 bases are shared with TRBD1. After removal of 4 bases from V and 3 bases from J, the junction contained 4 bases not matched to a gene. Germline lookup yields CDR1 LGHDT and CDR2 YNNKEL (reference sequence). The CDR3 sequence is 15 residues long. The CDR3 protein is CASSLRQGGYNEQFF. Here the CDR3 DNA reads TGTGCCAGCAGCCTCCGACAGGGGGGCTACAATGAGCAGTTCTTC.

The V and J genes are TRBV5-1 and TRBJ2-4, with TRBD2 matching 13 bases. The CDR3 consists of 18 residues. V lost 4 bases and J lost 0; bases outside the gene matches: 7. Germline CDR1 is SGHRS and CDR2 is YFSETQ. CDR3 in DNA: TGCGCCAGCAGCCAAGGGACTAGCGGGACCCTAGCCAAAAACATTCAGTACTTC. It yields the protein CASSQGTSGTLAKNIQYF.

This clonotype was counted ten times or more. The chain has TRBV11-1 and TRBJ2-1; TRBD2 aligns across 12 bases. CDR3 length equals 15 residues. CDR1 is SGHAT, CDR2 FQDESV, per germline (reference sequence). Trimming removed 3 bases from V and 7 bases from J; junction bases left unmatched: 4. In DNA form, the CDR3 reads TGTGCCAGCAGCTTCGCGACTAGCGGGAGTAATGAGCAGTTCTTC. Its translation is CASSFATSGSNEQFF. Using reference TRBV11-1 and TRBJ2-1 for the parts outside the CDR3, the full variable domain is EAEVAQSPRYKITEKSQAVAFWCDPISGHATLYWYRQILGQGPELLVQFQDESVVDDSQLPKDRFSAERLKGVDSTLKIQPAELGDSAMYLCASSFATSGSNEQFFGPGTRLTVL.

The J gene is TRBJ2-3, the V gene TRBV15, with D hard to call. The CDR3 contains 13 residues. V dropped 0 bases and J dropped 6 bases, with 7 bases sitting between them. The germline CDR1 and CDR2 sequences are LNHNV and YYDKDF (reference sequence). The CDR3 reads CATSRDSPDTQYF. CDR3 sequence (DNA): TGTGCCACCAGCAGAGACAGCCCTGATACGCAGTATTTT.

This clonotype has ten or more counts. In DNA form, the CDR3 reads TGTGCCAGCAGCACCGGGACAGGGGGCTGGGACACCGGGGAGCTGTTTTTT. Translated: CASSTGTGGWDTGELFF. The gene calls are TRBV7-9 and TRBJ2-2; 12 bases match TRBD1. The CDR3 has 17 residues. Trimming removed 5 bases from V and 3 bases from J; junction bases left unmatched: 7. Germline-derived CDR1 and CDR2 are SEHNR and FQNEAQ (reference sequence).